This TCR beta chain was identified during a study of T-cell reconstitution after alpha-beta-depleted transplantation in children. Overall study findings and caveats: By about two months after transplant, alpha-beta T cells reportedly arose from several hundred graft clones that had expanded.

Researchers prepared the TCRbeta library using unique molecular identifiers, the study reports. TCRdb processed the PCR reads anew with MiXCR; each CDR3 protein has one entry. In the table there are a few hundred thousand distinct CDR3 sequences, roughly a quarter of which are singletons. Worth noting for this clonotype: Antigen: not known.

V gave up 8 bases and J gave up 4 bases; unmatched junction bases: 8. The V gene's germline CDR1 is SQVTM and CDR2 ANQGSEA. The CDR3 length is 14 residues. The receptor was isolated from a boy in the first two years of life with Wiskott-Aldrich syndrome, due to receive a stem cell transplant. The chain employs TRBV29-1 and TRBJ2-2, with TRBD1 matching over 9 bases. Sequenced material: PBMCs, taken before TCRalphabeta/CD19-depleted stem cell transplant. The CDR3 region has the DNA TGCAGCACACAGGGGGCGAGGGGCACCGGGGAGCTGTTTTTT. Translating it yields CSTQGARGTGELFF.